The sequence of this T cell receptor beta chain was determined in a study of regulatory T cells in long-lasting Graves disease. Study-wide findings and caveats: Results may be inaccurate due to the small sample size.

Turning to this clonotype: Its antigen remains unknown.

Stated time point: persistent/refractory GD, antithyroid drugs over 5 years with positive TRAb. RNA from PBMCs was the source of the TCR library. With 8 bases clipped from V and 7 bases from J, the junction kept 0 bases outside the gene matches. Germline CDR1 MDHEN, CDR2 SYDVKM. CDR3 size: 13 residues. iRepertoire HTBI primers and Arm-PCR of CDR3 regions built TCR beta libraries. MiXCR, run by TCRdb on the multiplex PCR reads, gives a single entry per CDR3 protein. The sample includes some 370,000 distinct CDR3 sequences, roughly 25% of them seen just once. The source is a woman aged 40 to 55 with Graves disease. Sequenced material: peripheral blood mononuclear cells (PBMCs), taken when the disease was refractory, from a patient treated with antithyroid drugs. The V and J genes are TRBV28 and TRBJ2-1; TRBD2 matches 15 bases. The CDR3 sequence is CASGLAGGNEQFF. As DNA, the CDR3 is TGTGCCAGCGGACTAGCGGGGGGGAATGAGCAGTTCTTC.